Sequencing of this TCR beta chain was carried out in a study of OX40 agonist ivuxolimab in advanced cancers. Study at large: Ivuxolimab, an agonist antibody against OX40 (CD134), was given to patients. Study-wide results and limits: There was clonal expansion of CD4+ and CD8+ blood T cells by week 6 at 0.1 to 3.0 mg/kg. Partial responders treated at 0.1-3.0 mg/kg exhibited clonal expansion among the lowest measured. Low normalized clonal expansion also occurred in some nonresponding patients.

The V and J ends lost 5 bases and 3 bases respectively, with 12 bases between them. CDR3 length equals 14 residues. CDR1 is MDHEN and CDR2 is SYDVKM in the germline V gene. TCRdb keeps only in-frame clones here, not all; method: immunoSEQ multiplex PCR. The sample records about 12,000 clones, 67% being singletons. Details on this clone: The antigen is unknown.

The material sequenced was CD4+ or CD8+ T cells sorted from blood, taken in a trial of the OX40 agonist ivuxolimab. The chain has TRBV28 and TRBJ2-3; perhaps D is TRBD1 or TRBD2 (6 bases each). The receptor was isolated from an adult with an advanced solid tumor such as melanoma, head and neck, liver or kidney cancer. CDR3 DNA: TGTGCCAGCAGTACCGGGGGCGAGACAGATACGCAGTATTTT. Amino acid sequence: CASSTGGETDTQYF.